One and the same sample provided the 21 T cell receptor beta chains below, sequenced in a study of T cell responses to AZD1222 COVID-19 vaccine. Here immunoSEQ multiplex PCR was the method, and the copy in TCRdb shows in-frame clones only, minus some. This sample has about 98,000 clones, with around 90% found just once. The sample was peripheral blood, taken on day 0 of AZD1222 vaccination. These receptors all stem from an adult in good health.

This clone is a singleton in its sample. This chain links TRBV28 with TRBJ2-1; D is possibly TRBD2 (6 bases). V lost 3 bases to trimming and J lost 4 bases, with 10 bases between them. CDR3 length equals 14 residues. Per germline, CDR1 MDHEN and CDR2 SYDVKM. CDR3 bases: TGTGCCAGCAGTTTTGTCGGGAGTTACAATGAGCAGTTCTTC. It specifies CASSFVGSYNEQFF.

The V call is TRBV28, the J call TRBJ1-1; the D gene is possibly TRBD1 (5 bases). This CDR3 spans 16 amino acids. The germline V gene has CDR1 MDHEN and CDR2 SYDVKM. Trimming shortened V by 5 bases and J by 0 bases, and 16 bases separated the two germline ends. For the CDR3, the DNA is TGTGCCAGCAGTCGGGACCTGGTGGGCATGAACACTGAAGCTTTCTTT. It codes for CASSRDLVGMNTEAFF.

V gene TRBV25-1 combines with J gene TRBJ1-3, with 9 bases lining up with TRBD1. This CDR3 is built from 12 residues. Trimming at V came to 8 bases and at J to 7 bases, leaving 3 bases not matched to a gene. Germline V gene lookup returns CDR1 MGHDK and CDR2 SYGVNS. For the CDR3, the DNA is TGTGCCAGCTTTGACAGGGGGAACACCATATATTTT. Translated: CASFDRGNTIYF.

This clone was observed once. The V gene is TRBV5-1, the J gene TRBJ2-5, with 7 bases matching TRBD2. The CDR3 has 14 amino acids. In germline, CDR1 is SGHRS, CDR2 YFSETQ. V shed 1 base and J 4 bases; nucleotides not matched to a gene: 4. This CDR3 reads CASSLTGGVETQYF. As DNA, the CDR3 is TGCGCCAGCAGCTTGACGGGAGGCGTAGAGACCCAGTACTTC.

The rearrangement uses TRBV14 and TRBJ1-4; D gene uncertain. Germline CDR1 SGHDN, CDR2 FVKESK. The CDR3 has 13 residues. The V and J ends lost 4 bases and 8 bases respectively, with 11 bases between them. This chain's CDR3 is CASSPFPPEKLFF. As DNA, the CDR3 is TGTGCCAGCAGCCCTTTTCCCCCGGAAAAACTGTTTTTT.

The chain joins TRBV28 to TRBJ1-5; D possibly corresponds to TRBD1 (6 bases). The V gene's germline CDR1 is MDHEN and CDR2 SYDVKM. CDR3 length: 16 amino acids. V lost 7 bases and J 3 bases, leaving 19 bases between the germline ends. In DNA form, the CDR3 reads TGTGCCAGCACCGTTGTCTCTGGACAGTACAATCAGCCCCAGCATTTT. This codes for CASTVVSGQYNQPQHF. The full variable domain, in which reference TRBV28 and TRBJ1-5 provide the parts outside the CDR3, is DVKVTQSSRYLVKRTGEKVFLECVQDMDHENMFWYRQDPGLGLRLIYFSYDVKMKEKGDIPEGYSVSREKKERFSLILESASTNQTSMYLCASTVVSGQYNQPQHFGDGTRLSIL.

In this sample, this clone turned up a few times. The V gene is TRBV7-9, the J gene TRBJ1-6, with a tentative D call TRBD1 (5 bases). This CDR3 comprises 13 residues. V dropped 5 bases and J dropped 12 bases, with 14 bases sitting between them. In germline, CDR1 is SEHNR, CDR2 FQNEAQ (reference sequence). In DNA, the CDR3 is TGTGCCAGCAGCCCGGGGACTTTCCAACCCCTCCACTTT. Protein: CASSPGTFQPLHF. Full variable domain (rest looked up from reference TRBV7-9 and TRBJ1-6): DTGVSQNPRHKITKRGQNVTFRCDPISEHNRLYWYRQTLGQGPEFLTYFQNEAQLEKSRLLSDRFSAERPKGSFSTLEIQRTEQGDSAMYLCASSPGTFQPLHFGNGTRLTVT.

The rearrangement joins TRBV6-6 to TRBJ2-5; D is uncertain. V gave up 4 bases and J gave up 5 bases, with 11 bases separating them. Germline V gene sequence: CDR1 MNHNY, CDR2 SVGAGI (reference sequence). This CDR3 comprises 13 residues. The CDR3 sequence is CASSSEFGETQYF. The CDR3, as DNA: TGTGCCAGCAGTTCAGAGTTTGGGGAGACCCAGTACTTC.

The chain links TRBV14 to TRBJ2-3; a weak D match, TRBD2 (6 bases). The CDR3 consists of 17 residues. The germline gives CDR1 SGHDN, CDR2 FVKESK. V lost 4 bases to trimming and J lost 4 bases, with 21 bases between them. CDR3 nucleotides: TGTGCCAGCAGCCCCTATCTCGGCCGGGAGTTCTCAGATACGCAGTATTTT. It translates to CASSPYLGREFSDTQYF.

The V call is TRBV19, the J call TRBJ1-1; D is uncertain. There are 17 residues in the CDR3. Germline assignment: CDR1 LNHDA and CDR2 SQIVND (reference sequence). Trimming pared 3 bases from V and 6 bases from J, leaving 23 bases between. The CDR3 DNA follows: TGTGCCAGTAGTATGGCCCCTCGGGGTCTCCCCCTACCTGAAGCTTTCTTT. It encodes CASSMAPRGLPLPEAFF.

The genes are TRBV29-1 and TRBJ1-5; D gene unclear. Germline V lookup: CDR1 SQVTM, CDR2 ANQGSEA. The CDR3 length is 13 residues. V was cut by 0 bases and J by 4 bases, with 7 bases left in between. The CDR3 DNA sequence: TGCAGCGTTGAAGATCATCCGAATCAGCCCCAGCATTTT. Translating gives CSVEDHPNQPQHF.

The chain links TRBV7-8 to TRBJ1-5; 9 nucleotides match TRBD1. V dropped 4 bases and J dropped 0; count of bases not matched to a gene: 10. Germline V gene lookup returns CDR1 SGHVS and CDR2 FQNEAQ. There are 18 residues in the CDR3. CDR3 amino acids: CASSSRTGTGNSNQPQHF. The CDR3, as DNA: TGTGCCAGCAGCTCTAGGACGGGGACAGGGAATAGCAATCAGCCCCAGCATTTT.

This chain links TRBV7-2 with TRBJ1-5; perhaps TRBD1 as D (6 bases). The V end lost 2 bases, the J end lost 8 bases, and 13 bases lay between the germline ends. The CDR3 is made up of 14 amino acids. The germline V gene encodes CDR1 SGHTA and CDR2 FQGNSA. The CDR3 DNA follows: TGTGCCAGCAGCTTAAGCGGGGGGCAGGAGCCCCAGCATTTT. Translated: CASSLSGGQEPQHF.

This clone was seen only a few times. The CDR3 here is CASSYQSVGSYNEQFF. The CDR3 DNA is TGTGCCAGCAGTTACCAATCTGTCGGGTCCTACAATGAGCAGTTCTTC. The V and J genes are TRBV6-5 and TRBJ2-1; D unresolved. Germline CDR1 and CDR2: MNHEY and SVGAGI. The V end lost 2 bases, the J end lost 1 base, and 12 bases lay between the germline ends. This CDR3 has 16 residues.

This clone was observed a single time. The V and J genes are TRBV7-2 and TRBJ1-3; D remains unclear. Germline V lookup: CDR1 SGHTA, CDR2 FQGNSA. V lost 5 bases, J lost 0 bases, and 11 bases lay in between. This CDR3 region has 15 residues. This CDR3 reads CASSLIPSSGNTIYF. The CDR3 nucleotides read TGTGCCAGCAGCCTCATACCTTCCTCTGGAAACACCATATATTTT. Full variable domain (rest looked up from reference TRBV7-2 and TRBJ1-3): GAGVSQSPSNKVTEKGKDVELRCDPISGHTALYWYRQSLGQGLEFLIYFQGNSAPDKSGLPSDRFSAERTGGSVSTLTIQRTQQEDSAVYLCASSLIPSSGNTIYFGEGSWLTVV.

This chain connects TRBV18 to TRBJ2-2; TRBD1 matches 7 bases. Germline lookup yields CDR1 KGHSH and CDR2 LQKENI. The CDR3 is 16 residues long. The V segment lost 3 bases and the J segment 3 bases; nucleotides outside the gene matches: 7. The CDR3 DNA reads TGTGCCAGCTCACCCCAAGAGGGGGCAGACACCGGGGAGCTGTTTTTT. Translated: CASSPQEGADTGELFF. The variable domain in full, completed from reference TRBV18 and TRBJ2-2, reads NAGVMQNPRHLVRRRGQEARLRCSPMKGHSHVYWYRQLPEEGLKFMVYLQKENIIDESGMPKERFSAEFPKEGPSILRIQQVVRGDSAAYFCASSPQEGADTGELFFGEGSRLTVL.

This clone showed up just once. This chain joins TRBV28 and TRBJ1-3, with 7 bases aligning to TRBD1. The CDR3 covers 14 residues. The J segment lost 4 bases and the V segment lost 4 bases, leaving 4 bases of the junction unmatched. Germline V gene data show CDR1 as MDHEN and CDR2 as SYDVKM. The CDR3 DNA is TGTGCCAGCAGTTCTACAGGGGTAGGAAACACCATATATTTT. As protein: CASSSTGVGNTIYF.

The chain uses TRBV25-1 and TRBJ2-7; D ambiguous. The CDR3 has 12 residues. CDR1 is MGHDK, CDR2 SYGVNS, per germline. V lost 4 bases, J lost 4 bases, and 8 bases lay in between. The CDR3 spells CASSGYWYEQYF. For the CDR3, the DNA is TGTGCCAGCAGTGGGTACTGGTACGAGCAGTACTTC.

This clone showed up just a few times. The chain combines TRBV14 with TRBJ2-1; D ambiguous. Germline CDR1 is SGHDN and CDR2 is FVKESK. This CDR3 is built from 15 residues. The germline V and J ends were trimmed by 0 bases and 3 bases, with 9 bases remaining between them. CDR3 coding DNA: TGTGCCAGCAGCCAAGATAAGGCAGACTACAATGAGCAGTTCTTC. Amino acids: CASSQDKADYNEQFF.

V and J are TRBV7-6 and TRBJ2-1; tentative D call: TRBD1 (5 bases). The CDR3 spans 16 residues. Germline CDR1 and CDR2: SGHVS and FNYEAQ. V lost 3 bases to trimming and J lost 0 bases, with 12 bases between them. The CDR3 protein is CASSLTATISYNEQFF. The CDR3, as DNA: TGTGCCAGCAGCTTGACAGCGACAATCTCCTACAATGAGCAGTTCTTC.

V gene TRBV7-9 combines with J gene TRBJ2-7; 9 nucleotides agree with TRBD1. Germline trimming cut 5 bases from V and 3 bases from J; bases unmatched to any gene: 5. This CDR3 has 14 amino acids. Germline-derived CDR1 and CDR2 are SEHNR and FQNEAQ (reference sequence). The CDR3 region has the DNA TGTGCCAGCAGCCCCCGGGACAGGGTCTACGAGCAGTACTTC. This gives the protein CASSPRDRVYEQYF. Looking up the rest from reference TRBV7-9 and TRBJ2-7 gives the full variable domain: DTGVSQNPRHKITKRGQNVTFRCDPISEHNRLYWYRQTLGQGPEFLTYFQNEAQLEKSRLLSDRFSAERPKGSFSTLEIQRTEQGDSAMYLCASSPRDRVYEQYFGPGTRLTVT.